This paragraph covers one TCR beta chain sequence. The antigen remains unidentified. Trimming took 4 bases from V and 2 from J; bases not matched to a gene: 12. The CDR3 contains 18 residues. CDR1 and CDR2 (germline): SGHTS, YDEGEE. The table came from immunoSEQ multiplex PCR; TCRdb's copy has only in-frame clones and leaves some out. The sample has 650,000 to 800,000 clones, around 77% seen once. The data are from a study of shared clonotypes between healthy human individuals. Study-wide findings and caveats: Rarefaction gave evidence that sorted-subset sequencing remained incomplete despite large depth. The study sampled only blood, and tissue repertoires likely differ. Relative to clonotypes present in all four donors, those not shared had lower generation probabilities.

CD45RA-negative memory and CD45RA+ naive subsets were split from the CD4+ cells. The sequenced sample consisted of memory CD4+ T cells sorted from blood. Subset described: CD45RA-negative fraction. J is TRBJ1-5 and V is TRBV5-8; 10 bases agree with TRBD1. This receptor was obtained from a woman in her 30s in good health. CDR3 nucleotide sequence: TGTGCCAGCAGCCTTACAACCGGGACAGGGGCACGCAATCAGCCCCAGCATTTT. Amino acid sequence: CASSLTTGTGARNQPQHF.